Below, 23 T cell receptor beta chains from the same sample are listed, as sequenced in a study of blood T cells in healthy people across ages. Sample-barcoded 5' priming and a J-beta primer mix drove a second PCR of 7 to 11 cycles. TCRdb itself ran the 5' RACE reads through MiXCR, one entry per CDR3 protein. Of nearly 800,000 distinct CDR3 sequences listed, about 61% were seen once; the top ten hold roughly 24%. Source material: blood. Receptor source: a man aged 35 to 55 in good health.

The rearrangement joins TRBV9 to TRBJ2-1, with a tentative D call TRBD2 (6 bases). The CDR3 is 19 amino acids. V lost 1 base, J lost 3 bases, and 23 bases lay in between. In germline, CDR1 is SGDLS, CDR2 YYNGEE. The DNA of the CDR3 is TGTGCCAGCAGCGTAAGTGCCGGCGGGGCGGGATTGGTCTACAATGAGCAGTTCTTC. Translated, it gives CASSVSAGGAGLVYNEQFF.

DNA of the CDR3: TGTGCCAGCAGCGCTACCTCCCGGGGGGAAGAGACCCAGTACTTC. This encodes CASSATSRGEETQYF. The rearrangement uses TRBV7-9 and TRBJ2-5, with 7 bases identical to TRBD2. Germline CDR1 reads SEHNR; CDR2 reads FQNEAQ (reference sequence). The CDR3 extends over 15 amino acids. V lost 5 bases to trimming and J lost 3 bases; unmatched junction nucleotides: 9.

This clonotype has ten or more counts. For the CDR3, the DNA is TGCGCCAGCAGCTTGGAGGGGGCGCAGGATACGCAGTATTTT. It yields the protein CASSLEGAQDTQYF. The gene calls are TRBV5-1 and TRBJ2-3, with TRBD1 matching over 7 bases. Germline V CDR1 and CDR2: SGHRS, YFSETQ. With V trimmed by 0 bases and J by 6 bases, 4 bases remained unmatched. CDR3 length: 14 residues.

V and J are TRBV27 and TRBJ2-5, with 10 bases that match TRBD2. CDR1 and CDR2 (germline): MNHEY, SMNVEV (reference sequence). The ends lost 5 bases at V and 3 bases at J; junction bases unmatched: 12. CDR3 length: 17 amino acids. The CDR3 nucleotides read TGTGCCAGCAGTCCATACCCCCATCTAGCGGGGGAAGAGACCCAGTACTTC. This gives the protein CASSPYPHLAGEETQYF.

The chain carries TRBV20-1 and TRBJ2-2; no clear D gene. The CDR3 runs to 14 residues. The V gene lost 5 bases and the J gene lost 0 bases, with 10 bases spanning the gap. Germline CDR1 is DFQATT and CDR2 is SNEGSKA (reference sequence). The CDR3 DNA sequence: TGCAGTGCTCCCGAAGGCGCGAACACCGGGGAGCTGTTTTTT. Translating it yields CSAPEGANTGELFF.

The chain couples TRBV25-1 to TRBJ1-2; the D is unclear. This CDR3 contains 13 residues. With 5 bases removed from V and 6 bases from J, the gap between germline ends came to 13 bases. The germline CDR1 and CDR2 sequences are MGHDK and SYGVNS. Here the CDR3 reads CASSLTEGDGYTF. DNA for the CDR3: TGTGCCAGCAGTTTAACCGAGGGAGATGGCTACACCTTC.

The rearrangement links TRBV15 to TRBJ2-3; 9 nucleotides match TRBD1. Trimming took 3 bases from V and 3 from J; bases not matched to a gene: 4. Germline CDR1 LNHNV, CDR2 YYDKDF (reference sequence). The CDR3 extends over 15 amino acids. Written as DNA, the CDR3 is TGTGCCACCAGCAGTGGACAGGGGTATACAGATACGCAGTATTTT. It encodes CATSSGQGYTDTQYF. The entire variable domain, with the rest obtained from reference TRBV15 and TRBJ2-3, is as follows: DAMVIQNPRYQVTQFGKPVTLSCSQTLNHNVMYWYQQKSSQAPKLLFHYYDKDFNNEADTPDNFQSRRPNTSFCFLDIRSPGLGDTAMYLCATSSGQGYTDTQYFGPGTRLTVL.

This chain uses TRBV12-3 or TRBV12-4 with TRBJ2-1; 7 nucleotides align to TRBD2. The CDR3 has 14 amino acids. The V segment lost 6 bases and the J segment 6 bases; nucleotides outside the gene matches: 8. DNA of the CDR3: TGTGCCAGCAGCCCCTTGGGAGGGGTCAATGAGCAGTTCTTC. Its translation: CASSPLGGVNEQFF.

DNA for the CDR3: TGTGCCAGCAGCGAAAGGGGACACCAGAACACTGAAGCTTTCTTT. Translated: CASSERGHQNTEAFF. The chain links TRBV9 to TRBJ1-1; the D gene is possibly TRBD1 (6 bases). The germline V gene encodes CDR1 SGDLS and CDR2 YYNGEE. Trimming pared 3 bases from V and 1 base from J, leaving 13 bases between. The CDR3 totals 15 residues.

V is TRBV9 and J is TRBJ1-2; D gene unclear. CDR3 length equals 12 residues. Germline V CDR1 and CDR2: SGDLS, YYNGEE. The germline V and J ends were trimmed by 3 bases and 8 bases, with 11 bases remaining between them. In nucleotides, the CDR3 is TGTGCCAGCAGCGCGGTCAGCTACGGCTACACCTTC. Translation gives CASSAVSYGYTF.

The chain joins TRBV4-2 to TRBJ1-2, with a possible D match to TRBD1 (6 bases). Per germline, CDR1 LGHNA and CDR2 YNFKEQ. The CDR3 is 14 amino acids. V lost 1 base, J lost 7 bases, and 13 bases lay in between. The CDR3 sequence: CASSQAVGQFGYTF. As DNA, the CDR3 is TGTGCCAGCAGCCAAGCCGTAGGACAGTTTGGCTACACCTTC.

This CDR3 is CASSQETGTYEQYF. The CDR3 coding sequence is TGTGCCAGCAGCCAAGAAACAGGGACCTACGAGCAGTACTTC. V and J are TRBV4-2 and TRBJ2-7; TRBD1 might be the D (6 bases). Germline CDR1 LGHNA, CDR2 YNFKEQ. V gave up 0 bases and J gave up 2 bases, with 8 bases separating them. This CDR3 region has 14 residues.

This clonotype was found once. The chain is built from TRBV7-2 and TRBJ1-2, with D perhaps matching TRBD1 (5 bases). Trimming took 0 bases from V and 7 from J, leaving 12 bases between them. Germline loops: CDR1 SGHTA, CDR2 FQGNSA. This CDR3 region has 14 residues. CDR3 coding DNA: TGTGCCAGCAGCTTAGCTAGTCAGGGTAGTGGCTACACCTTC. Its translation is CASSLASQGSGYTF.

The rearrangement uses TRBV6-1 and TRBJ1-1, with TRBD1 as a possible D gene (6 bases). The CDR3 runs to 15 residues. Germline V gene sequence: CDR1 MNHNS, CDR2 SASEGT. V was pared by 6 bases and J by 4 bases, with 18 bases between. The CDR3 sequence: CASRNEQGRVTEAFF. CDR3 DNA sequence: TGTGCCAGCAGGAATGAACAGGGTCGGGTCACTGAAGCTTTCTTT.

The J gene is TRBJ2-5, the V gene TRBV5-1; TRBD1 is a possible D gene (6 bases). Germline-derived CDR1 and CDR2 are SGHRS and YFSETQ. The CDR3 extends over 15 amino acids. V lost 4 bases to trimming and J lost 0 bases, with 13 bases between them. Here the CDR3 reads CASSPQGTHQETQYF. The CDR3 DNA follows: TGCGCCAGCAGCCCTCAGGGGACCCACCAAGAGACCCAGTACTTC.

The CDR3 spells CASSLIGNKQYF. CDR3 bases: TGTGCCAGCAGTCTAATTGGTAATAAGCAGTACTTC. This chain links TRBV27 with TRBJ2-5; D is undetermined. V was cut by 5 bases and J by 11 bases, with 15 bases left in between. Germline CDR1 MNHEY, CDR2 SMNVEV (reference sequence). The CDR3 extends over 12 amino acids.

Written as DNA, the CDR3 is TGTGCCAGCAGCTCCGAGACAGGCTCCTACAATGAGCAGTTCTTC. It is translated as CASSSETGSYNEQFF. The chain is built from TRBV7-2 and TRBJ2-1; maybe TRBD1 (6 bases). This CDR3 spans 15 amino acids. Germline CDR1 SGHTA, CDR2 FQGNSA. V gave up 4 bases and J gave up 0 bases, with 10 bases separating them.

The rearrangement joins TRBV2 to TRBJ2-3; no definite D call. Trimming cost V 4 bases and J 2 bases, with 10 bases left between them. This CDR3 region has 14 residues. The germline V gene encodes CDR1 SNHLY and CDR2 FYNNEI. CDR3 bases: TGTGCCAGCAGTGTTCTTCTAGTCACAGATACGCAGTATTTT. Translating it yields CASSVLLVTDTQYF.

This chain joins TRBV7-9 and TRBJ1-4; tentative D call: TRBD1 (6 bases). Germline-derived CDR1 and CDR2 are SEHNR and FQNEAQ (reference sequence). The germline V and J ends were trimmed by 5 bases and 8 bases, with 15 bases remaining between them. CDR3 length: 14 amino acids. The CDR3 sequence is CASSPGVTAEKLFF. The CDR3 region has the DNA TGTGCCAGCAGCCCAGGGGTAACGGCCGAAAAACTGTTTTTT.

The chain combines TRBV24-1 with TRBJ2-3; D possibly corresponds to TRBD2 (5 bases). CDR1 is KGHDR, CDR2 SFDVKD, per germline. V was trimmed by 0 bases and J by 0 bases, leaving 9 bases between them. There are 16 residues in the CDR3. The CDR3 DNA reads TGTGCCACCAGTGATTTGGGAGGAGCTAGCACAGATACGCAGTATTTT. Translation: CATSDLGGASTDTQYF.

This clonotype has a handful of counts. The chain joins TRBV6-5 to TRBJ2-3; tentatively, D is TRBD2 (5 bases). Between the trimmed V and J ends, which lost 2 bases and 0 bases, there was a span of 18 bases. Germline V lookup: CDR1 MNHEY, CDR2 SVGAGI. This CDR3 contains 18 residues. Here the CDR3 reads CASSYSGMSGGSTDTQYF. As DNA, the CDR3 is TGTGCCAGCAGTTACAGTGGCATGAGCGGAGGCAGCACAGATACGCAGTATTTT.

The chain uses TRBV19 and TRBJ1-1; tentatively, D is TRBD1 (5 bases). The CDR3 runs 17 residues. V was clipped by 9 bases and J by 0 bases, with 23 bases between them. The germline V gene has CDR1 LNHDA and CDR2 SQIVND (reference sequence). CDR3 sequence: CASGAQRARRMNTEAFF. CDR3 DNA: TGTGCCAGCGGGGCCCAGAGGGCCAGAAGGATGAACACTGAAGCTTTCTTT.

Only one count was recorded for this clonotype. The V gene is TRBV6-4, the J gene TRBJ1-2; unclear D gene. This CDR3 has 15 amino acids. The V gene's germline CDR1 is MRHNA and CDR2 SNTAGT. V was shortened by 5 bases and J by 0 bases, with 13 bases between the two germline ends. The CDR3 coding sequence is TGTGCCAGCAGTCGGGAGACGGGATCTAACTATGGCTACACCTTC. Amino acid sequence: CASSRETGSNYGYTF.